The T cell receptor (beta chain) described here comes from a study of read filtering for tumor transcriptome and immune sequencing. This clonotype was seen repeatedly, ten times or more. In germline, CDR1 is DFQATT, CDR2 SNEGSKA (reference sequence). The V and J ends lost 1 base and 3 bases respectively, with 10 bases between them. The CDR3 totals 13 residues. Molecular barcoded adaptors covering alpha/delta and beta/gamma chains were used on about 390 ng RNA. Each CDR3 protein gets one entry after TCRdb re-called the reads with MiXCR. Of around 130,000 distinct CDR3 sequences in the sample, 13% are singletons; the top ten hold 7% to 9%.

The sample comprised a population of CD138-negative cells sorted from bone marrow. This TCR was recovered from a donor aged 40 or older with multiple myeloma. The V and J genes are TRBV20-1 and TRBJ2-7, with no clear D. CDR3 loop: CSARGFKVYEQYF. The CDR3, as DNA: TGCAGTGCTAGAGGATTCAAGGTCTACGAGCAGTACTTC.